The T cell receptor (beta chain) under discussion was sequenced for a study of blood T cell repertoires in COVID-19. The overall study: Sites across the United States, Italy and Spain contributed samples from acute and convalescent COVID-19.

This clone was seen more than once but under ten times. The age range of participants was about 18 to 95 years, with residence in more than 20 US areas. Each participant's cohort was designated according to participant-reported clinical history. Cohort 3 donors counted as recovered after two negative PCRs, clearance, or resolved symptoms. In germline, CDR1 is SGHRS, CDR2 YFSETQ. This CDR3 comprises 16 residues. V lost 0 bases and J lost 4; bases outside the gene matches: 6. Assay used: immunoSEQ multiplex PCR; TCRdb lists only in-frame clones, some missing. Of over 250,000 clones listed, nearly 90% are singletons.

The receptor's source is a woman aged 60-75 years who had recovered from COVID-19. This chain connects TRBV5-1 to TRBJ2-3; the match to TRBD2 covers 9 bases. The source material was PBMCs or T cells enriched from blood (not recorded which). The DNA for the CDR3 is TGCGCCAGCAGCTTGGTCGGCGGGAGGGCCGCAGATACGCAGTATTTT. Amino acids: CASSLVGGRAADTQYF.